This TCR beta chain was recorded in a study of response to subunit inactivated influenza vaccine. TCRdb used MiXCR to reprocess the RT-PCR reads, holding one entry per CDR3 protein. This table has 590,000 or so distinct CDR3 sequences, 12% to 15% appearing once. Notes on the study in general: Authors suggested each seasonal flu vaccination may recruit only limited numbers of new T cells.

Looked up from germline, CDR1 is SGHAT and CDR2 is FQNNGV. CDR3 length: 16 residues. Trimming stripped 5 bases from V and 2 bases from J, with 16 bases between. As to this clonotype: Its specificity is unknown.

The sequenced sample was PBMCs from blood, obtained around 14 days before vaccination. The rearrangement links TRBV11-2 to TRBJ2-1, with D perhaps being TRBD1 or TRBD2 (5 bases each). The TCR sequence derives from a man in his forties or fifties who received an inactivated influenza vaccine. In DNA, the CDR3 is TGTGCCAGCAGCCCGGTTCCTGGGGGAACCTACAATGAGCAGTTCTTC. Its translation: CASSPVPGGTYNEQFF.